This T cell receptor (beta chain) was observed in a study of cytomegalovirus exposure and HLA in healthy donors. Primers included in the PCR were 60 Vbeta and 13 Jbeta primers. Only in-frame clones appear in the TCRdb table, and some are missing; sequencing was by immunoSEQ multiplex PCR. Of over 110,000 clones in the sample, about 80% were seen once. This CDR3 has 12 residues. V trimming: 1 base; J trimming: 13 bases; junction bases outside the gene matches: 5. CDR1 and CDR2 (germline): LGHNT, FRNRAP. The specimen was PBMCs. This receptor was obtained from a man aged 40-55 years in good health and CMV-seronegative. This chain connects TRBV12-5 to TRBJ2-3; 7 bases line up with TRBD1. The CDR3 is CASGLGQGEEYF. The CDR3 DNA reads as TGTGCTAGTGGTTTGGGACAGGGAGAGGAGTATTTT.